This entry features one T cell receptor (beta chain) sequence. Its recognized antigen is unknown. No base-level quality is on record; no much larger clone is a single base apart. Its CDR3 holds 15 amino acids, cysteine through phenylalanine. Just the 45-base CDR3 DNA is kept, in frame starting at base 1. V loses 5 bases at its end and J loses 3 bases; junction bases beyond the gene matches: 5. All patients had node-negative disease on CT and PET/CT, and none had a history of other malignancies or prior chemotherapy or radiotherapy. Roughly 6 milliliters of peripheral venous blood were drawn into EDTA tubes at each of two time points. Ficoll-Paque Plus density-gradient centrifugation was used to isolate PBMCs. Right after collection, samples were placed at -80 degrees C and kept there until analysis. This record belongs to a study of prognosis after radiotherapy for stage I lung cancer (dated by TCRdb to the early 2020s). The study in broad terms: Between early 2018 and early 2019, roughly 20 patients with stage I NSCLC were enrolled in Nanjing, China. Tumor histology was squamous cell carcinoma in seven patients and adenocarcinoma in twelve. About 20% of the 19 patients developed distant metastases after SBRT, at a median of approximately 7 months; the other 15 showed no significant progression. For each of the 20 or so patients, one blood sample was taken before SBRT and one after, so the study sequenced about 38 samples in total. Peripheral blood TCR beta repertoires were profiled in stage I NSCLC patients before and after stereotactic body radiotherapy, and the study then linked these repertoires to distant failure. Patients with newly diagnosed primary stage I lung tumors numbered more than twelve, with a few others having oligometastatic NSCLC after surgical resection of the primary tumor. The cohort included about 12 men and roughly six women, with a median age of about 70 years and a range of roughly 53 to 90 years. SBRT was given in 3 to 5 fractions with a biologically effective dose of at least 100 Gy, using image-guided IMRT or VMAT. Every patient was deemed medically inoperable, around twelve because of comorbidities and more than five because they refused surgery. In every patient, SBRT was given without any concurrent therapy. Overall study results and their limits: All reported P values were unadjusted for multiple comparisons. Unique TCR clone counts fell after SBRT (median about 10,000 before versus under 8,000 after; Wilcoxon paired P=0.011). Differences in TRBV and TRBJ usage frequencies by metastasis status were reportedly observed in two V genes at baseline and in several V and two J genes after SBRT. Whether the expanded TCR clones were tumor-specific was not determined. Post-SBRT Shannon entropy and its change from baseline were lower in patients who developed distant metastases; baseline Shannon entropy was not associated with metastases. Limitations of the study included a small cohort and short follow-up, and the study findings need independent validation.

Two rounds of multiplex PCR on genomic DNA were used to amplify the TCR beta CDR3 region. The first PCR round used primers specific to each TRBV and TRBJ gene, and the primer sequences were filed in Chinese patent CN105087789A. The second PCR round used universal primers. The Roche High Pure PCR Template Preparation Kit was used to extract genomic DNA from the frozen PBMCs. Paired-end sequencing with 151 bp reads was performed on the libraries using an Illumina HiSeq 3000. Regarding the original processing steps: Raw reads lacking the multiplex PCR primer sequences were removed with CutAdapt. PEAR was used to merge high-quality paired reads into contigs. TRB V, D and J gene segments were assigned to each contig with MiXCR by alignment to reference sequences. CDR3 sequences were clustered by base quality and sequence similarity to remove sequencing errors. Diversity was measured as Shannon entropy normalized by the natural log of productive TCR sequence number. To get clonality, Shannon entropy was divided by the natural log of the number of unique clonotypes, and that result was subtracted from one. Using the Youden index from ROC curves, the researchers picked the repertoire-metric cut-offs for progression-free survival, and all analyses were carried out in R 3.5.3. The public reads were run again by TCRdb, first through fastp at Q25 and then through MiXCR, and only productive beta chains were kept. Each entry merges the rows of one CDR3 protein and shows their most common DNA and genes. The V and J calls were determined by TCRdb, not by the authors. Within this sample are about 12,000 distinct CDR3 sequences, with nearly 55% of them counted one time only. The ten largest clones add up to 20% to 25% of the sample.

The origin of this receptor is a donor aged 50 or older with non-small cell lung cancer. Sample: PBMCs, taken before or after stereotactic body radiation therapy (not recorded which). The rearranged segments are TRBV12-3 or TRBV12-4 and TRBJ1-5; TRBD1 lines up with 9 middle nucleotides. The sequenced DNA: TGTGCCAGCAGTGTGACAGGGGGGGCCAATCAGCCCCAGCATTTT. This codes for CASSVTGGANQPQHF.